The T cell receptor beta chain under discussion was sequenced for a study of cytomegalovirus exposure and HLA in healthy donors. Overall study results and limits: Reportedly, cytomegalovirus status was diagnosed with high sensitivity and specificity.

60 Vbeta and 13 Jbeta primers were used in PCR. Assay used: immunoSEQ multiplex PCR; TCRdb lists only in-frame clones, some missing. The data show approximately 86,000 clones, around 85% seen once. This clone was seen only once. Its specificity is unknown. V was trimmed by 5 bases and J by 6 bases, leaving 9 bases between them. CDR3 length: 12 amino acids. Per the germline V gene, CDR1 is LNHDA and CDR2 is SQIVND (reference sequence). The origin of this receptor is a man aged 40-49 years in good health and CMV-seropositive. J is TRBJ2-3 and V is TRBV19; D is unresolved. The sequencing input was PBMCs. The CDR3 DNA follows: TGTGCCAGTAGTTCGCCCGCGGATACGCAGTATTTT. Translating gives CASSSPADTQYF.